This T cell receptor beta chain was identified during a study of blood T cell repertoires in COVID-19. Study as a whole: Italy, Spain and the United States were the sources of the convalescent and acute COVID-19 samples.

Germline values: CDR1 LNHDA, CDR2 SQIVND (reference sequence). The CDR3 has 14 amino acids. V gave up 5 bases and J gave up 3 bases; unmatched junction bases: 5. In the authors' methods: Reference gene primer amplification in the assay estimated nucleated cell counts. Repertoires were generated with immunoSEQ multiplex PCR, while TCRdb's copy carries only in-frame clones and drops some. That table supplies the V and J calls and clone size; D and trimming were determined from the DNA. The sample holds about 150,000 clones, approximately 84% seen once. The origin of this receptor is a woman aged 60-70 years with COVID-19, enrolled during active disease. The gene calls are TRBV19 and TRBJ1-1; 8 bases align to TRBD1. The source material was peripheral blood. As DNA, the CDR3 is TGTGCCAGTAGTCCTCGACAGGGGCACACTGAAGCTTTCTTT. It specifies CASSPRQGHTEAFF. The full variable domain, completed using reference TRBV19 and TRBJ1-1, is DGGITQSPKYLFRKEGQNVTLSCEQNLNHDAMYWYRQDPGQGLRLIYYSQIVNDFQKGDIAEGYSVSREKKESFPLTVTSAQKNPTAFYLCASSPRQGHTEAFFGQGTRLTVV.